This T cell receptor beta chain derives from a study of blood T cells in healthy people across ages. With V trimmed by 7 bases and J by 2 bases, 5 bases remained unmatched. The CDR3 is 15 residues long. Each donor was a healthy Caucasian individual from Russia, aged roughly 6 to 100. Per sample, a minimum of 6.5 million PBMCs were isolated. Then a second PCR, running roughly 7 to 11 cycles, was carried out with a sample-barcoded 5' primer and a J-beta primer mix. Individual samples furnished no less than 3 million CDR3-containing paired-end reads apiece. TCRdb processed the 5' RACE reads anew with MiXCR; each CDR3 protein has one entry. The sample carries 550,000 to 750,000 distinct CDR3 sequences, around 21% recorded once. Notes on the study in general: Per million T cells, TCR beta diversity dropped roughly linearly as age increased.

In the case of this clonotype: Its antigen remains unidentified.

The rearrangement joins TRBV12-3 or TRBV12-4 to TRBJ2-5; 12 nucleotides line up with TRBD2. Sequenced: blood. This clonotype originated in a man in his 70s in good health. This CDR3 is CASTRTSGTQETQYF. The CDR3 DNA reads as TGTGCCAGCACCAGGACTAGCGGGACACAAGAGACCCAGTACTTC.